The source of this T cell receptor (beta chain) is a study of OX40 agonist ivuxolimab in advanced cancers. The CDR3 extends over 15 amino acids. CDR1 SGHTA and CDR2 FQGNSA come from the germline V gene. J was trimmed by 6 bases and V by 4 bases; bases with no gene match: 11. This clone was observed a handful of times. Its specificity is not known. Systemic immunosuppression or autoimmune disease history was grounds to exclude patients. The assay was immunoSEQ multiplex PCR, and TCRdb's table has in-frame clones only and misses some. The sample contains approximately 47,000 clones, around 84% of which appear only once. Regarding the study as a whole: On average, CD8+ T cells showed a greater number of expanded clones than CD4+.

V is TRBV7-2 and J is TRBJ2-7; 8 nucleotides agree with TRBD1. The TCR comes from an adult with an advanced solid tumor such as melanoma, head and neck, liver or kidney cancer. Here the sequenced sample was CD4+ or CD8+ T cells sorted from blood, taken in a trial of the OX40 agonist ivuxolimab. DNA for the CDR3: TGTGCCAGCAGCTCTCCAGGGGGCGCCCGGGTCGAGCAGTACTTC. It yields the protein CASSSPGGARVEQYF.